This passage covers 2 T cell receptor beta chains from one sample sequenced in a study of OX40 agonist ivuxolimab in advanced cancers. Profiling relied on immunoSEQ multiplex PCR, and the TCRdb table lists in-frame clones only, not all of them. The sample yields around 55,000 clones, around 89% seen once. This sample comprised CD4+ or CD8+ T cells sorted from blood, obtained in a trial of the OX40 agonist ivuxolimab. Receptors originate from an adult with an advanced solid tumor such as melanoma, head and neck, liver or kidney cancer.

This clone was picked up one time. CDR3 coding DNA: TGCGCCAGCAGCTTTGACAGGGGCGGCGAGCAGTACTTC. Amino acids: CASSFDRGGEQYF. V usage is TRBV5-1 and J usage is TRBJ2-7, with TRBD1 matching 8 bases. From germline, CDR1 is SGHRS and CDR2 YFSETQ. The CDR3 has 13 amino acids. J gave up 6 bases and V 2 bases, and 4 bases lay outside the gene matches.

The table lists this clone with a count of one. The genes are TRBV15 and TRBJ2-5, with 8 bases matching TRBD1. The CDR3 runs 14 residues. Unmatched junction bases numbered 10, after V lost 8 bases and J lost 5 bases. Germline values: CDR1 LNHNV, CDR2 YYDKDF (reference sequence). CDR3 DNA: TGTGCCACCGAAGACAGGGGAGGCAGGGAGACCCAGTACTTC. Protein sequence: CATEDRGGRETQYF.